The 5 T cell receptor beta chains below all came from one sample that was sequenced in a study of T cell responses to AZD1222 COVID-19 vaccine. Here immunoSEQ multiplex PCR was the method, and the copy in TCRdb shows in-frame clones only, minus some. The profile shows about 160,000 clones, approximately 88% of them singletons. The sequencing used peripheral blood, collected 28 days after the second AZD1222 dose. The receptors shown here come from an adult who received the AZD1222 COVID-19 vaccine.

The V and J genes are TRBV6-5 and TRBJ2-7; D may be TRBD1 (5 bases). Trimming left V 6 bases short and J 3 bases short, with 12 bases between. Per the germline V gene, CDR1 is MNHEY and CDR2 is SVGAGI. The CDR3 is 13 amino acids. This chain's CDR3 is CASRGQDRYEQYF. DNA of the CDR3: TGTGCCAGCAGGGGGCAGGACCGCTACGAGCAGTACTTC.

The chain links TRBV11-2 to TRBJ1-1, with no clear D. Germline-derived CDR1 and CDR2 are SGHAT and FQNNGV. The length of the CDR3 is 15 residues. Trimming removed 7 bases from V and 2 bases from J, with 17 bases in between. The DNA for the CDR3 is TGTGCCAGCACCACCCTTGTAGGGTCTAACACTGAAGCTTTCTTT. Its translation: CASTTLVGSNTEAFF. Supplemented by reference TRBV11-2 and TRBJ1-1, the full variable domain reads EAGVAQSPRYKIIEKRQSVAFWCNPISGHATLYWYQQILGQGPKLLIQFQNNGVVDDSQLPKDRFSAERLKGVDSTLKIQPAKLEDSAVYLCASTTLVGSNTEAFFGQGTRLTVV.

The DNA of the CDR3 is TGTGCCAGCAGCCCCCGGGCGGCAGATACGCAGTATTTT. Its translation is CASSPRAADTQYF. The gene calls are TRBV7-8 and TRBJ2-3; D not certain. This CDR3 is built from 13 residues. CDR1 and CDR2 from the germline V gene are SGHVS and FQNEAQ. V was trimmed by 5 bases and J by 4 bases, leaving 10 bases between them.

This chain joins TRBV20-1 and TRBJ1-6; D remains ambiguous. Trimming removed 3 bases from V and 8 bases from J, with 8 bases in between. This CDR3 is 12 amino acids long. In germline, CDR1 is DFQATT, CDR2 SNEGSKA (reference sequence). CDR3 DNA sequence: TGCAGTGCTAGTCCTGCTGATTCACCCCTCCACTTT. Its protein product is CSASPADSPLHF.

V usage is TRBV2 and J usage is TRBJ2-1; the match to TRBD2 covers 9 bases. The V gene end was trimmed by 7 bases and the J gene end by 8 bases; junction bases not matched to a gene: 9. CDR1 is SNHLY, CDR2 FYNNEI, per germline. The CDR3 length is 14 residues. CDR3 protein: CASKASGAGDEQFF. DNA for the CDR3: TGTGCCAGCAAGGCTAGCGGGGCGGGGGATGAGCAGTTCTTC.